The 18 T cell receptor beta chains given below trace back to one sample, sequenced in a study of early T cells in non-severe SARS-CoV-2 infection. TCRdb processed the 5' RACE reads anew with MiXCR; each CDR3 protein has one entry. The repertoire includes 70,000 to 85,000 distinct CDR3 sequences, 9% to 14% of them detected once, and roughly 3% sits in the top ten. The source material was whole blood. These receptors originate from an adult who was a healthcare worker with PCR-confirmed SARS-CoV-2 infection or an uninfected control (not recorded which).

This clonotype was recorded at least ten times. This chain connects TRBV12-3 or TRBV12-4 to TRBJ1-2; D gene ambiguous. CDR3 length equals 12 residues. Trimming left V 3 bases short and J 5 bases short, with 7 bases between. As DNA, the CDR3 is TGTGCCAGCAGTTTGACGCCGTATGGCTACACCTTC. Translated, it gives CASSLTPYGYTF.

This clonotype has just a few counts. The chain uses TRBV11-2 and TRBJ2-7, with D possibly matching TRBD2 (6 bases). The CDR3 spans 14 residues. Trimming took 5 bases from V and 3 from J, leaving 14 bases between them. Per germline, CDR1 SGHAT and CDR2 FQNNGV. CDR3 DNA: TGTGCCAGCAGCGGGACTCCCGAGGTCTACGAGCAGTACTTC. It encodes CASSGTPEVYEQYF.

The gene calls are TRBV20-1 and TRBJ2-7, with D uncertain. Trimming removed 6 bases at V and 3 bases at J, with 9 bases between. Germline loops: CDR1 DFQATT, CDR2 SNEGSKA (reference sequence). There are 11 residues in the CDR3. The CDR3 region is CSAGYNYEQYF. The CDR3 coding sequence is TGCAGTGCGGGCTACAACTACGAGCAGTACTTC.

This chain joins TRBV5-6 and TRBJ1-1; TRBD1 might be the D (6 bases). This CDR3 has 15 amino acids. Deletions cut 4 bases from V and 2 bases from J, with 15 bases between. Germline lookup yields CDR1 SGHDT and CDR2 YYEEEE. As DNA, the CDR3 is TGTGCCAGCAGCCCCCTCGGGGGCAGCAACACTGAAGCTTTCTTT. This sequence encodes CASSPLGGSNTEAFF. The entire variable domain, with the rest obtained from reference TRBV5-6 and TRBJ1-1, is as follows: DAGVTQSPTHLIKTRGQQVTLRCSPKSGHDTVSWYQQALGQGPQFIFQYYEEEERQRGNFPDRFSGHQFPNYSSELNVNALLLGDSALYLCASSPLGGSNTEAFFGQGTRLTVV.

This clonotype was recorded a few times. The chain employs TRBV11-2 and TRBJ2-5; possible D gene TRBD2, 5 bases. The V gene's germline CDR1 is SGHAT and CDR2 FQNNGV. This CDR3 is built from 14 residues. Deletions cut 4 bases from V and 5 bases from J, with 14 bases between. CDR3 sequence (DNA): TGTGCCAGCAGCTCGGACCCCCGCGGGGAGACCCAGTACTTC. Translating gives CASSSDPRGETQYF.

Many counts were recorded for this clonotype. This sequence joins TRBV29-1 and TRBJ2-7; 7 bases agree with TRBD1. Germline values: CDR1 SQVTM, CDR2 ANQGSEA. V trimming: 6 bases; J trimming: 4 bases; junction bases outside the gene matches: 9. This CDR3 comprises 13 residues. DNA of the CDR3: TGCAGCGTGACCCGGGACAGAATTTACGAGCAGTACTTC. Translating gives CSVTRDRIYEQYF.

The sample holds many counts of this clonotype. The CDR3 spells CSAGEETQYF. The DNA for the CDR3 is TGCAGCGCCGGGGAAGAGACCCAGTACTTC. This chain uses TRBV29-1 with TRBJ2-5; D is possibly TRBD2 (5 bases). CDR1 is SQVTM, CDR2 ANQGSEA, per germline. V lost 7 bases to trimming and J lost 3 bases, with 6 bases between them. This CDR3 has 10 amino acids.

This clonotype was found many times. V is TRBV18 and J is TRBJ1-1; the match to TRBD1 covers 7 bases. Germline V gene lookup returns CDR1 KGHSH and CDR2 LQKENI. J was trimmed by 7 bases and V by 4 bases; bases with no gene match: 3. The CDR3 covers 12 residues. The CDR3 DNA reads TGTGCCAGCTCACGACAGGGAAGTGAAGCTTTCTTT. Its protein product is CASSRQGSEAFF. Complete variable domain (other parts from reference TRBV18 and TRBJ1-1): NAGVMQNPRHLVRRRGQEARLRCSPMKGHSHVYWYRQLPEEGLKFMVYLQKENIIDESGMPKERFSAEFPKEGPSILRIQQVVRGDSAAYFCASSRQGSEAFFGQGTRLTVV.

This clonotype was counted ten times or more. V and J are TRBV12-3 or TRBV12-4 and TRBJ2-7, with 11 bases aligning to TRBD1. The CDR3 is made up of 15 amino acids. V was pared by 5 bases and J by 3 bases, with 6 bases of the junction left unmatched. The CDR3 spells CASSPGQGGLYEQYF. The CDR3 DNA sequence: TGTGCCAGCAGTCCGGGACAGGGGGGCCTCTACGAGCAGTACTTC.

This clonotype has just a few counts. The chain couples TRBV7-2 to TRBJ1-2, with D possibly being TRBD1 (6 bases). CDR3 length equals 13 residues. The V and J ends lost 4 bases and 5 bases respectively, with 11 bases between them. The germline gives CDR1 SGHTA, CDR2 FQGNSA. The CDR3 sequence: CASSSWGTYGYTF. The CDR3 DNA is TGTGCCAGCAGCTCCTGGGGGACATATGGCTACACCTTC.

This clonotype was seen ten or more times. The J gene is TRBJ2-7, the V gene TRBV2; D uncertain. Between the trimmed V and J ends, which lost 5 bases and 3 bases, there was a span of 2 bases. This CDR3 has 10 amino acids. CDR1 and CDR2 (germline): SNHLY, FYNNEI. This CDR3 reads CASSNYEQYF. DNA of the CDR3: TGTGCCAGCAGTAACTACGAGCAGTACTTC.

This chain links TRBV19 with TRBJ2-4; TRBD1 is a possible D gene (6 bases). CDR3 length equals 14 residues. V gave up 11 bases and J gave up 0 bases, with 14 bases separating them. CDR1 LNHDA and CDR2 SQIVND come from the germline V gene (reference sequence). CDR3 nucleotides: TGTGCCGTACAGGGCCGGGGAGCCAAAAACATTCAGTACTTC. As protein: CAVQGRGAKNIQYF.

In this sample, this clonotype turned up a few times. The chain carries TRBV7-6 and TRBJ2-3; TRBD2 aligns across 8 bases. V dropped 2 bases and J dropped 0; count of bases not matched to a gene: 1. This CDR3 comprises 15 residues. CDR1 is SGHVS and CDR2 is FNYEAQ in the germline V gene. CDR3: CASSLLAGSTDTQYF. CDR3 nucleotide sequence: TGTGCCAGCAGCTTATTAGCGGGAAGCACAGATACGCAGTATTTT.

This clonotype was observed at least ten times. The chain uses TRBV3-1 and TRBJ2-2; D unresolved. Deletions cut 5 bases from V and 4 bases from J, with 11 bases between. Germline V gene data show CDR1 as LGHDT and CDR2 as YNNKEL (reference sequence). The length of the CDR3 is 14 residues. CDR3: CASSSQLSTGELFF. The CDR3 DNA sequence: TGTGCCAGCAGCTCACAGTTGAGCACCGGGGAGCTGTTTTTT.

This chain connects TRBV5-6 to TRBJ1-4; D perhaps matches TRBD1 (6 bases). The CDR3 sequence is 13 residues long. CDR1 SGHDT and CDR2 YYEEEE come from the germline V gene. V was trimmed by 4 bases and J by 7 bases, leaving 11 bases between them. The CDR3 region is CASSPGASEKLFF. The DNA of the CDR3 is TGTGCCAGCAGCCCGGGGGCGAGTGAAAAACTGTTTTTT.

This clonotype occurred many times. This sequence joins TRBV12-5 and TRBJ1-3; no firm D call. Germline V CDR1 and CDR2: LGHNT, FRNRAP. The CDR3 consists of 13 residues. With 5 bases removed from V and 1 base from J, the gap between germline ends came to 6 bases. The CDR3 protein is CASGLWSGNTIYF. CDR3 nucleotide sequence: TGTGCTAGTGGTCTTTGGTCTGGAAACACCATATATTTT.

This clonotype was observed a handful of times. This chain joins TRBV12-3 or TRBV12-4 and TRBJ1-1; possibly TRBD1 for D (5 bases). This CDR3 is 11 amino acids long. V was shortened by 10 bases and J by 5 bases, with 11 bases between the two germline ends. The CDR3 region has the DNA TGTGCCACCAGGGAGGGGACTGAAGCTTTCTTT. Amino acid sequence: CATREGTEAFF.

This clonotype was seen ten or more times. The genes are TRBV11-3 and TRBJ2-5; 7 positions agree with TRBD2. V shed 0 bases and J 5 bases; nucleotides not matched to a gene: 0. Germline-derived CDR1 and CDR2 are SGHNT and YENEEA. The CDR3 length is 13 residues. CDR3 DNA: TGTGCCAGCAGCTTAGAGGGGGGGGAGACCCAGTACTTC. As protein: CASSLEGGETQYF.